Below, 11 T cell receptor beta chains from the same sample are listed, as sequenced in a study of blood T cell repertoires in COVID-19. Sequenced by immunoSEQ multiplex PCR; TCRdb stores in-frame clones only, minus some. The table includes about 73,000 clones, 70% to 85% detected once. Sequencing was carried out using peripheral blood. These receptors were taken from a woman aged 60-75 years with acute or convalescent COVID-19.

The V call is TRBV10-3, the J call TRBJ2-2; 12 bases fit TRBD2. V shed 8 bases, J shed 6 bases, and the junction held 4 bases outside the gene matches. The CDR3 sequence is 14 residues long. Germline lookup yields CDR1 ENHRY and CDR2 SYGVKD. CDR3 loop: CAIGASGGAGELFF. For the CDR3, the DNA is TGTGCCATCGGCGCTAGCGGGGGGGCCGGGGAGCTGTTTTTT.

The V gene is TRBV7-6, the J gene TRBJ2-7; D is unclear. Germline V CDR1 and CDR2: SGHVS, FNYEAQ. V gave up 1 base and J gave up 0 bases, with 16 bases separating them. There are 17 residues in the CDR3. The DNA for the CDR3 is TGTGCCAGCAGCTTAGGGAGCGTCAGCGCCAGCTCCTACGAGCAGTACTTC. Translated: CASSLGSVSASSYEQYF.

This clone was seen more than once but under ten times. The rearrangement links TRBV7-9 to TRBJ1-2; maybe TRBD1 (6 bases). V was clipped by 6 bases and J by 5 bases, with 16 bases between them. CDR3 length equals 14 residues. In germline, CDR1 is SEHNR, CDR2 FQNEAQ (reference sequence). CDR3 coding DNA: TGTGCCAGCAGTCCGGACAGTAGGGCTTATGGCTACACCTTC. It specifies CASSPDSRAYGYTF.

V gene TRBV4-1 combines with J gene TRBJ2-1, with a weak D call TRBD2 (6 bases). Germline V gives CDR1 MGHRA, CDR2 YSYEKL. The CDR3 is 13 residues long. Deletions cut 4 bases from V and 10 bases from J, with 14 bases between. In DNA, the CDR3 is TGCGCCAGCAGCCCATCGGGACTTCGGGAGCAGTTCTTC. Encoded protein: CASSPSGLREQFF.

This clone was detected only once. The chain carries TRBV5-1 and TRBJ2-7; TRBD1 matches 8 bases. With 4 bases clipped from V and 5 bases from J, the junction kept 8 bases outside the gene matches. CDR1 and CDR2 (germline): SGHRS, YFSETQ. CDR3 length: 14 residues. CDR3 loop: CASSNQGASHEQYF. DNA of the CDR3: TGCGCCAGCAGCAACCAGGGGGCGTCCCACGAGCAGTACTTC.

The sample holds one count of this clone. This chain links TRBV10-3 with TRBJ2-3; TRBD2 agrees at 7 bases. The V and J ends lost 4 bases and 2 bases, in that order; junction bases with no gene match: 9. From germline, CDR1 is ENHRY and CDR2 SYGVKD. The CDR3 runs to 16 residues. The CDR3 nucleotides are TGTGCCATCAGTGCTTCCGGACTAGATCCCACAGATACGCAGTATTTT. The encoded protein is CAISASGLDPTDTQYF.

The CDR3 protein is CASSASLDRGQNIQYF. CDR3 DNA: TGTGCCAGCAGCGCGAGCCTGGACAGGGGACAAAACATTCAGTACTTC. The chain carries TRBV9 and TRBJ2-4, with 9 bases identical to TRBD1. This CDR3 region has 16 residues. V was clipped by 3 bases and J by 5 bases; unmatched bases: 9. Germline lookup yields CDR1 SGDLS and CDR2 YYNGEE. The full variable domain, with the rest looked up from reference TRBV9 and TRBJ2-4, is DSGVTQTPKHLITATGQRVTLRCSPRSGDLSVYWYQQSLDQGLQFLIQYYNGEERAKGNILERFSAQQFPDLHSELNLSSLELGDSALYFCASSASLDRGQNIQYFGAGTRLSVL.

The J gene is TRBJ1-2, the V gene TRBV6-5, with 8 bases that match TRBD1. The germline V gene encodes CDR1 MNHEY and CDR2 SVGAGI. The V gene end was trimmed by 6 bases and the J gene end by 0 bases; junction bases not matched to a gene: 3. The CDR3 is 14 residues long. As DNA, the CDR3 is TGTGCCAGCAGAGTGGACAGGGCTAACTATGGCTACACCTTC. Translated, it gives CASRVDRANYGYTF.

The CDR3 DNA follows: TGTGCCAGCAGACCGACAGGGGGCAATCAGCCCCAGCATTTT. Amino acid sequence: CASRPTGGNQPQHF. J is TRBJ1-5 and V is TRBV6-5, with 8 bases identical to TRBD1. CDR3 size: 14 residues. Germline loops: CDR1 MNHEY, CDR2 SVGAGI. V shed 6 bases, J shed 2 bases, and the junction held 3 bases outside the gene matches.

The chain joins TRBV30 to TRBJ1-4; tentative D call: TRBD1 (5 bases). Germline values: CDR1 GTSNPN, CDR2 SVGIG (reference sequence). V was trimmed by 3 bases and J by 7 bases, leaving 18 bases between them. There are 15 residues in the CDR3. CDR3 loop: CAWRKIGGGSEKLFF. The DNA of the CDR3 is TGTGCCTGGAGGAAGATAGGCGGGGGAAGTGAAAAACTGTTTTTT.

V gene TRBV18 combines with J gene TRBJ2-1, with a tentative D call TRBD1 (5 bases). V dropped 0 bases and J dropped 2 bases, with 8 bases sitting between them. CDR3 length: 15 amino acids. CDR1 is KGHSH, CDR2 LQKENI, per germline. The CDR3 DNA reads as TGTGCCAGCTCACCACCGGACATCGCCTACAATGAGCAGTTCTTC. This sequence encodes CASSPPDIAYNEQFF.